This T cell receptor (beta chain) comes out of a study of neoadjuvant nivolumab and ipilimumab in lung cancer. Study-level information: Nivolumab 3 mg/kg was given days 1, 15 and 29, plus ipilimumab 1 mg/kg day 1 in combination.

To note about this clone: The antigen is unknown.

Here immunoSEQ multiplex PCR was the method, and the copy in TCRdb shows in-frame clones only, minus some. The sample consists of 25,000 to 30,000 clones, over 80% of them appearing once. Study-level points and caveats: TCR sequencing covered a small number of samples. TCR clonality did not significantly correlate with pathologic tumor regression.

Germline V gives CDR1 SGHRS, CDR2 YFSETQ. Trimming took off 2 bases at V and 5 bases at J, with 12 bases between the two ends. This CDR3 comprises 14 residues. The rearrangement uses TRBV5-1 and TRBJ2-3; a possible D gene is TRBD1 (8 bases). Material: tumor tissue, obtained after neoadjuvant nivolumab, alone or with ipilimumab, at or shortly before surgery. This receptor was obtained from an adult with non-small cell lung cancer. In nucleotides, the CDR3 is TGCGCCAGCAGCTTACAGGGGGGGGGAGATACGCAGTATTTT. Protein: CASSLQGGGDTQYF.